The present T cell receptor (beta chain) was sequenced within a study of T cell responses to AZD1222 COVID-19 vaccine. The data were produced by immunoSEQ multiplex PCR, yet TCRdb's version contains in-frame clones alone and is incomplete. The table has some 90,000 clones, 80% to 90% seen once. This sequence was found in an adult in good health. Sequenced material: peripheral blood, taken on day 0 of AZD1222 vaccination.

CDR3 in amino acids: CASSPRRAGGDETQYF. CDR3 in DNA: TGCGCCAGCAGCCCCCGGAGGGCGGGAGGGGATGAGACCCAGTACTTC. The rearrangement joins TRBV5-1 to TRBJ2-5; TRBD2 aligns across 9 bases. The CDR3 totals 16 residues. Germline V gene sequence: CDR1 SGHRS, CDR2 YFSETQ. V lost 4 bases and J lost 5; bases outside the gene matches: 12.